Listed here are 5 T cell receptor beta chains from one sample, sequenced in a study of blood T cell repertoires in COVID-19. This table comes from immunoSEQ multiplex PCR, and its TCRdb copy is limited to in-frame clones, with some not included. The sample has about 59,000 clones, 73% seen once; the top ten hold roughly 14%. Sequenced sample: peripheral blood. All receptors come from a woman aged 70-85 years with acute or convalescent COVID-19.

The chain links TRBV10-3 to TRBJ2-1; D is ambiguous. This CDR3 has 12 residues. The V end lost 5 bases, the J end lost 3 bases, and 5 bases lay between the germline ends. Germline loops: CDR1 ENHRY, CDR2 SYGVKD. The CDR3 sequence: CAISINYNEQFF. CDR3 nucleotide sequence: TGTGCCATCAGTATAAACTACAATGAGCAGTTCTTC.

The CDR3 DNA follows: TGTGCCAGCAGCGACCACAACAGGGCCTCTGAAGCTTTCTTT. This gives the protein CASSDHNRASEAFF. The chain employs TRBV9 and TRBJ1-1; perhaps TRBD1 as D (6 bases). In germline, CDR1 is SGDLS, CDR2 YYNGEE. Trimming cost V 3 bases and J 6 bases, with 15 bases left between them. This CDR3 contains 14 residues.

This clone was seen a single time. This rearrangement joins TRBV15 to TRBJ1-6; no reliable D call. The CDR3 has 14 residues. Trimming shortened V by 0 bases and J by 7 bases, and 7 bases separated the two germline ends. Germline CDR1 reads LNHNV; CDR2 reads YYDKDF (reference sequence). The CDR3 DNA reads TGTGCCACCAGCAGAGATATACAGAATTCACCCCTCCACTTT. Its translation is CATSRDIQNSPLHF.

The J gene is TRBJ1-1, the V gene TRBV19; unclear D gene. CDR1 is LNHDA, CDR2 SQIVND, per germline (reference sequence). V was shortened by 11 bases and J by 8 bases, with 15 bases between the two germline ends. The CDR3 sequence is 11 residues long. The CDR3 nucleotides read TGTGCCTCCGGGGTGCGAGCGGAAGCTTTCTTT. The encoded protein is CASGVRAEAFF.

In this sample, this clone turned up a few times. This chain joins TRBV24-1 and TRBJ1-1; the match to TRBD1 covers 7 bases. V dropped 7 bases and J dropped 2; count of bases not matched to a gene: 3. The CDR3 runs to 13 residues. The V gene's germline CDR1 is KGHDR and CDR2 SFDVKD. CDR3 sequence (DNA): TGTGCCACCAGCAACAGGGGAAACACTGAAGCTTTCTTT. This codes for CATSNRGNTEAFF.